The 20 T cell receptor beta chains below all came from one sample that was sequenced in a study of sequential checkpoint blockade in melanoma. Some clones are missing from TCRdb's copy, which holds only in-frame ones; the method was immunoSEQ multiplex PCR. The sample includes 6,000 or so clones, more than 20% of them seen just once. The treatment denotes: randomized to nivolumab then ipilimumab (arm A) or the reverse (arm B). The sequencing here drew on tumor tissue (inferred from file names), taken from a patient given nivolumab and ipilimumab in sequence. The receptor set was obtained from a human donor with melanoma.

The sample holds a few counts of this clone. This chain connects TRBV19 to TRBJ2-2; possible D gene TRBD1, 5 bases. With 3 bases removed from V and 0 bases from J, the gap between germline ends came to 8 bases. CDR3 length equals 15 residues. Germline V CDR1 and CDR2: LNHDA, SQIVND (reference sequence). CDR3 region: CASSMQGTNTGELFF. The CDR3 region has the DNA TGTGCCAGTAGTATGCAGGGAACGAACACCGGGGAGCTGTTTTTT.

This clone was seen more than once but under ten times. The V gene is TRBV7-2, the J gene TRBJ2-7, with D unresolved. Trimming left V 6 bases short and J 3 bases short, with 12 bases between. The germline CDR1 and CDR2 sequences are SGHTA and FQGNSA. The CDR3 length is 13 residues. Here the CDR3 DNA reads TGTGCCAGCAGTTTTGGGGTAAGCTACGAGCAGTACTTC. Translating it yields CASSFGVSYEQYF.

This clone turned up a few times. The chain joins TRBV6-8 to TRBJ2-5; tentatively, D is TRBD1 (6 bases). CDR1 is MNHGY and CDR2 is SAAAGT in the germline V gene. V shed 5 bases and J shed 14 bases, with 21 bases lying between them. The CDR3 sequence is 13 residues long. Written as DNA, the CDR3 is TGTGCCAGCAGTCAGGACAGACATATGTCTTTATACTTC. It codes for CASSQDRHMSLYF.

The chain links TRBV6-1 to TRBJ1-5; TRBD1 matches 10 bases. Germline trimming cut 0 bases from V and 4 bases from J; bases unmatched to any gene: 3. The length of the CDR3 is 16 residues. CDR1 and CDR2 from the germline V gene are MNHNS and SASEGT. The CDR3: CASSEAGQGRNQPQHF. In DNA form, the CDR3 reads TGTGCCAGCAGTGAAGCGGGACAGGGGCGTAATCAGCCCCAGCATTTT.

The chain employs TRBV6-8 and TRBJ1-5; TRBD1 agrees at 10 bases. Germline CDR1 is MNHGY and CDR2 is SAAAGT. This CDR3 comprises 16 residues. Trimming at V came to 5 bases and at J to 3 bases, leaving 7 bases not matched to a gene. This CDR3 reads CASSNKGQGVNQPQHF. The CDR3 bases are TGTGCCAGCAGTAACAAAGGACAGGGGGTCAATCAGCCCCAGCATTTT.

This clone was counted between two and nine times. J is TRBJ1-1 and V is TRBV30, with D perhaps matching TRBD1 (6 bases). Trimming stripped 7 bases from V and 0 bases from J, with 12 bases between. There are 13 residues in the CDR3. From germline, CDR1 is GTSNPN and CDR2 SVGIG (reference sequence). CDR3 bases: TGTGCCTCTACACAGGGATTGAACACTGAAGCTTTCTTT. Residues: CASTQGLNTEAFF.

This clone has ten or more counts. This sequence joins TRBV11-3 and TRBJ2-1, with D possibly being TRBD1 or TRBD2 (5 bases each). Germline V lookup: CDR1 SGHNT, CDR2 YENEEA. The CDR3 contains 14 residues. Trimming cost V 5 bases and J 14 bases, with 22 bases left between them. As DNA, the CDR3 is TGTGCCAGCAGCCGCTCCCCCGGGGCCAGGGATGAGTTCTTC. Translating gives CASSRSPGARDEFF.

This clone was recorded many times. This chain connects TRBV11-3 to TRBJ2-3; TRBD2 aligns across 10 bases. Trimming removed 4 bases from V and 2 bases from J; junction bases left unmatched: 3. The CDR3 has 15 amino acids. CDR1 and CDR2 from the germline V gene are SGHNT and YENEEA. CDR3 DNA: TGTGCCAGCAGCTGGACTAGCGGACACACAGATACGCAGTATTTT. The encoded protein is CASSWTSGHTDTQYF.

The chain is built from TRBV6-8 and TRBJ2-5, with 11 bases matching TRBD2. The V gene's germline CDR1 is MNHGY and CDR2 SAAAGT. Unmatched junction bases numbered 4, after V lost 2 bases and J lost 2 bases. This CDR3 region has 16 residues. The CDR3 protein is CASSYISGRVQETQYF. The CDR3 nucleotides are TGTGCCAGCAGTTACATTAGCGGGAGGGTACAAGAGACCCAGTACTTC.

This clone was seen more than once but under ten times. The chain links TRBV6-8 to TRBJ2-6; 7 positions match TRBD1. Per the germline V gene, CDR1 is MNHGY and CDR2 is SAAAGT. CDR3 length: 15 residues. V was clipped by 6 bases and J by 8 bases; unmatched bases: 10. The chain's CDR3 is CASRTDRVPTNVLTF. The CDR3 DNA is TGTGCCAGCAGAACCGACAGGGTTCCGACCAACGTCCTGACTTTC.

Only a few counts were recorded for this clone. CDR3 DNA sequence: TGTGCCAGCATCCCGACAGGAACCTCTGGGGCCAACGTCCTGACTTTC. This sequence encodes CASIPTGTSGANVLTF. The chain is built from TRBV6-8 and TRBJ2-6; D is perhaps TRBD1 (6 bases). This CDR3 spans 16 amino acids. In germline, CDR1 is MNHGY, CDR2 SAAAGT. V lost 7 bases, J lost 0 bases, and 13 bases lay in between.

This clone appeared a few times. The CDR3 loop reads CASSARQGFETQYF. The CDR3 DNA sequence: TGTGCCAGCAGTGCTCGACAGGGGTTCGAGACCCAGTACTTC. This chain connects TRBV6-8 to TRBJ2-5, with 8 nucleotides matching TRBD1. The junction had 7 bases not matched to a gene; V was cut back by 5 bases and J by 5 bases. There are 14 residues in the CDR3. Germline V gene sequence: CDR1 MNHGY, CDR2 SAAAGT.

This clone is medium-sized (0.01 to 0.1%). This chain joins TRBV11-3 and TRBJ1-3, with D hard to call. This CDR3 has 14 residues. V lost 1 base and J lost 0, with 4 bases in between. The germline V gene encodes CDR1 SGHNT and CDR2 YENEEA. The CDR3 DNA reads as TGTGCCAGCAGCTTAGGGCACTCTGGAAACACCATATATTTT. Translated, it gives CASSLGHSGNTIYF.

The V call is TRBV29-1, the J call TRBJ2-1; perhaps TRBD2 as D (6 bases). The CDR3 extends over 14 amino acids. The germline CDR1 and CDR2 sequences are SQVTM and ANQGSEA. V was shortened by 6 bases and J by 6 bases, with 18 bases between the two germline ends. The CDR3 DNA sequence: TGCAGCGTGCGCGCTGGGGAGGCCCTCAATGAGCAGTTCTTC. This codes for CSVRAGEALNEQFF.

V is TRBV6-1 and J is TRBJ1-4, with D unclear. The V gene lost 0 bases and the J gene lost 8 bases, with 16 bases spanning the gap. The CDR3 runs 16 residues. From germline, CDR1 is MNHNS and CDR2 SASEGT. The CDR3, as DNA: TGTGCCAGCAGTGAAGCGCTGTGGGTATCCGGGGAAAAACTGTTTTTT. This codes for CASSEALWVSGEKLFF.

This clone was detected a few times. The gene calls are TRBV11-3 and TRBJ2-7, with TRBD1 identical over 8 bases. CDR1 is SGHNT and CDR2 is YENEEA in the germline V gene. With 5 bases clipped from V and 3 bases from J, the junction kept 18 bases outside the gene matches. The CDR3 runs to 18 residues. The DNA for the CDR3 is TGTGCCAGCAGCGGGGACAGGATCTTTCGCCGGGGGAACTACGAGCAGTACTTC. Translation: CASSGDRIFRRGNYEQYF. Full variable domain (rest looked up from reference TRBV11-3 and TRBJ2-7): EAGVVQSPRYKIIEKKQPVAFWCNPISGHNTLYWYLQNLGQGPELLIRYENEEAVDDSQLPKDRFSAERLKGVDSTLKIQPAELGDSAVYLCASSGDRIFRRGNYEQYFGPGTRLTVT.

This clone was detected ten times or more. The gene calls are TRBV11-3 and TRBJ2-2; D unresolved. Germline CDR1 reads SGHNT; CDR2 reads YENEEA. V lost 1 base and J 3 bases, leaving 9 bases between the germline ends. The CDR3 length is 15 residues. The CDR3: CASSLGGVDTGELFF. The CDR3, as DNA: TGTGCCAGCAGCTTAGGTGGGGTTGACACCGGGGAGCTGTTTTTT.

This clone is medium-sized within its sample. The chain carries TRBV6-8 and TRBJ2-7; 13 bases line up with TRBD2. Germline CDR1 and CDR2: MNHGY and SAAAGT. The V gene end was trimmed by 10 bases and the J gene end by 0 bases; junction bases not matched to a gene: 12. CDR3 length: 17 amino acids. The CDR3 bases are TGTGCCACCGCTTCGACTAGCGGGAGGTTGAGCTCCTACGAGCAGTACTTC. Its translation: CATASTSGRLSSYEQYF.

This clone has a count of ten or more. From the germline J gene comes the end of the CDR3, since the read stops 1 residue before it. The rearrangement uses TRBV10-3 and TRBJ2-1, with no clear D. This CDR3 has 12 amino acids. From germline, CDR1 is ENHRY and CDR2 SYGVKD. Trimming cost V 0 bases and J 5 bases, with 2 bases left between them. Here the CDR3 reads CAISESDNEQFF. The CDR3 DNA, read in part, is TGTGCCATCAGTGAGTCTGACAATGAGCAGTTC.

This chain joins TRBV7-8 and TRBJ2-3, with TRBD2 identical over 7 bases. The CDR3 spans 13 residues. The J segment lost 3 bases and the V segment lost 4 bases, leaving 1 base of the junction unmatched. Per germline, CDR1 SGHVS and CDR2 FQNEAQ. The CDR3 bases are TGTGCCAGCAGCTGGACTAGGACAGATACGCAGTATTTT. Encoded protein: CASSWTRTDTQYF. The whole variable domain, filled in from reference TRBV7-8 and TRBJ2-3, reads GAGVSQSPRYKVAKRGQDVALRCDPISGHVSLFWYQQALGQGPEFLTYFQNEAQLDKSGLPSDRFFAERPEGSVSTLKIQRTQQEDSAVYLCASSWTRTDTQYFGPGTRLTVL.